This T cell receptor beta chain was found in a study of blood T cell repertoires in COVID-19 (dated by TCRdb to the early 2020s). Study-level background: Samples from collaborators originated in the United States, Italy and Spain and spanned both the acute and convalescent phases of COVID-19. HLA class I and class II types, where available, came from metadata supplied by the sample provider rather than from assay-based typing. The repertoires were released in a freely available public database meant as a resource for research on the immune response to SARS-CoV-2. Samples came from the ongoing ImmuneRACE study (first 160 participants) plus 1,254 subjects from 6 global collaborators. The dataset comprised deeply sampled blood TCRbeta repertoires from subjects exposed to, actively infected with, or recovered from COVID-19. The material from the prospective study consisted of cDNA or gDNA derived from T cells, B-cell-depleted T cells, or PBMCs. A de-identified subject ID, COVID-19 status, age in years and sex were almost always included in the sample metadata. On the study overall, not on this receptor specifically: The quantity of clinical and demographic metadata differed by source and by participant and was supplied without curation.

Points on this clone: Which antigen it targets is not known. Qualities for individual bases were not recorded, and no much larger clone is one base off.

The collaborating institutions used their own protocols to collect whole blood in K2EDTA tubes. For TCRbeta analysis, collaborators shipped samples as frozen whole blood, isolated PBMCs, or DNA extracted from either of those sample types. The CDR3 runs 15 residues from the cysteine to the phenylalanine. The read is trimmed to its CDR3 DNA, 45 bases read in frame from base 1. Based on the germline V gene, the CDR1 and CDR2 sequences are MNHEY and SVGAGI. The germline V end is reduced by 6 bases and the J end by 4 bases; junction bases left unmatched: 8. The immunoSEQ Assay, a bias-controlled multiplex PCR, was used to amplify TCRbeta CDR3 regions from genomic DNA. Under the source paper's analysis protocol: The number of nucleated cells in each sample was estimated from the amplification of reference gene primers within the assay. Sequence reads were collapsed and filtered to measure the absolute abundance of every unique TCRbeta CDR3 rearrangement. Productive Simpson clonality was computed per sample as the square root of Simpson's diversity index over productive rearrangements. Drawn from immuneACCESS, this table holds only the in-frame rearrangements with V and J called that TCRdb kept. Clones are partly lost; checked studies trace under half to an unresolved V gene and leave the rest unexplained. V and J calls and clone size follow that table, whereas D and trimming were derived from the DNA. This sample has 90,000 to 130,000 clones in its table, and about four fifths of those were observed once. Under 5% of the sample goes to the ten largest clones.

Material for sequencing was peripheral blood. In this chain, TRBV6-5 is recombined with TRBJ2-5, with 10 central nucleotides matching TRBD2. This clonotype originated in a woman aged 70-85 years with acute or convalescent COVID-19. The CDR3: CASSKGGTSVETQYF. In nucleotides, the sequence is TGTGCCAGCAGCAAAGGAGGGACTAGCGTAGAGACCCAGTACTTC.